Described below is a single TCR beta chain sequence and its context. Its antigen remains unknown. Germline CDR1 and CDR2: LNHDA and SQIVND (reference sequence). The CDR3 length is 14 residues. After removal of 4 bases from V and 4 bases from J, the junction contained 5 bases not matched to a gene. This sample was taken from a study of cytomegalovirus exposure and HLA in healthy donors. Background on the study: It was reported in a later analysis that the same platform had been used for the roughly 130 validation repertoires as for the approximately 730 first-cohort repertoires.

TCRdb keeps only in-frame clones here, not all; method: immunoSEQ multiplex PCR. The table shows about 98,000 clones, with approximately 84% occurring only once. Study findings and constraints: Confirmation in vitro established that a few CMV-associated chains were specific for CMV antigens.

This rearrangement joins TRBV19 to TRBJ2-5; TRBD1 agrees at 8 bases. The receptor comes from a young man in good health and CMV-seropositive. Sequencing input: PBMCs. The CDR3 nucleotides read TGTGCCAGTAGTACTGGACAGGGCAGAGAGACCCAGTACTTC. As protein: CASSTGQGRETQYF.